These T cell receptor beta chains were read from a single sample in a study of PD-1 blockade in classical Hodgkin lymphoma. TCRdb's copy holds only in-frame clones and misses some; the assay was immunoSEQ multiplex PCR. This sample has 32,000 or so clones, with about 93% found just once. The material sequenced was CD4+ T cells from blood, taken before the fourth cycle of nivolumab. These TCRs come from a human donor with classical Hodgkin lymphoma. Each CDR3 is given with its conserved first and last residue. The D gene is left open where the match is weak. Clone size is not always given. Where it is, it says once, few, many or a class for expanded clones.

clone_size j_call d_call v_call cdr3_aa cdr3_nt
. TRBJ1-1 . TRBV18 CASSPDLLGGNTEAFF TGTGCCAGCTCACCAGACCTCCTGGGGGGGAACACTGAAGCTTTCTTT
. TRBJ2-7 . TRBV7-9 CASSLTGVAYEQYF TGTGCCAGCAGTCTCACGGGGGTAGCCTACGAGCAGTACTTC
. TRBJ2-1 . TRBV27 CASRVRSISYNEQFF TGTGCCAGCAGGGTGCGGTCCATCTCCTACAATGAGCAGTTCTTC
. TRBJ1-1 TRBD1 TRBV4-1 CASSQDTGTGVILEAFF TGCGCCAGCAGCCAAGATACCGGGACAGGAGTTATCCTTGAAGCTTTCTTT
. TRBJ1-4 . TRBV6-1 CASRAELNEKLFF TGTGCCAGCAGGGCAGAGCTAAATGAAAAACTGTTTTTT
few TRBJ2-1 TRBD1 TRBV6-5 CASSARDRGKFF TGTGCCAGCAGCGCCCGAGACAGGGGGAAGTTCTTC
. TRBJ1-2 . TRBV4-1 CASSQEGLRGYGYTF TGCGCCAGCAGCCAAGAGGGGTTAAGGGGGTATGGCTACACCTTC
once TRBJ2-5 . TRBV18 CASSPSQETQYF TGTGCCAGCTCACCCTCTCAAGAGACCCAGTACTTC
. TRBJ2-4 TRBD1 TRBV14 CASSHDRGRNIQYF TGTGCCAGCAGCCACGACAGGGGGCGAAACATTCAGTACTTC
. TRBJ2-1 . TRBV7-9 CASSLQGNEQFF TGTGCCAGCAGCTTACAGGGGAATGAGCAGTTCTTC
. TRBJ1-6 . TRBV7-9 CASSLGQGLNSPLHF TGTGCCAGCAGCTTAGGACAAGGTCTTAATTCACCCCTCCACTTT
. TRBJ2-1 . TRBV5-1 CASSGRTGVNNEQFF TGCGCCAGCAGCGGGAGGACAGGTGTCAACAATGAGCAGTTCTTC
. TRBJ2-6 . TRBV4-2 CASSQGQASSGANVLTF TGTGCCAGCAGCCAAGGCCAGGCCAGCTCTGGGGCCAACGTCCTGACTTTC
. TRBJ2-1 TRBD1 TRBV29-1 CSGRDRGLGEQFF TGCAGCGGACGTGACAGGGGTTTGGGTGAGCAGTTCTTC
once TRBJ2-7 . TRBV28 CASSFYRDENYEQYF TGTGCCAGCAGTTTTTACAGGGACGAAAACTACGAGCAGTACTTC
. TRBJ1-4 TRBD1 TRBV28 CASSPGTGDEKLFF TGTGCCAGCAGTCCCGGGACAGGGGATGAAAAACTGTTTTTT
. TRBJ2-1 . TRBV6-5 CASSRASEQFF TGTGCCAGCAGTCGAGCAAGCGAGCAGTTCTTC
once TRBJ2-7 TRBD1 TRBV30 CAWRTGGNYEQYF TGTGCCTGGAGGACAGGGGGCAACTACGAGCAGTACTTC
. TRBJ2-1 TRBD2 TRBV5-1 CASSLAASGPSEQFF TGCGCCAGCAGCTTGGCGGCTAGCGGGCCTAGTGAGCAGTTCTTC
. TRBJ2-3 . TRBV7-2 CASSLQQGGTNTQYF TGTGCCAGCAGCTTACAGCAGGGGGGTACAAATACGCAGTATTTT
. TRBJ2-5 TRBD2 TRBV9 CASSALWGGKETQYF TGTGCCAGCAGCGCCCTCTGGGGAGGGAAGGAGACCCAGTACTTC
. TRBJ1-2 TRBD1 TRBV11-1 CASSQSRDRVYGYTF TGTGCCAGCAGTCAAAGCCGGGACAGGGTCTATGGCTACACCTTC
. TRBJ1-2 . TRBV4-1 CASSQPPGAVSIGYTF TGCGCCAGCAGCCAACCTCCGGGGGCGGTGTCCATCGGCTACACCTTC
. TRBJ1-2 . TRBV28 CASSLSFFGQGLNYGYTF TGTGCCAGCAGTTTGTCTTTTTTTGGGCAGGGACTCAACTATGGCTACACCTTC
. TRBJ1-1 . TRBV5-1 CASSLAETAMNTEAFF TGCGCCAGCAGCTTGGCAGAAACAGCAATGAACACTGAAGCTTTCTTT
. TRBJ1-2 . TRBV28 CASSLPNRRGLGYTF TGTGCCAGCAGTTTGCCCAATCGCAGGGGTTTGGGCTACACCTTC
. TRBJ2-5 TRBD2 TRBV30 CAWTRTSGQETQYF TGTGCCTGGACCCGGACTAGCGGGCAAGAGACCCAGTACTTC